The clone carrying this TCR beta chain was seen at least ten times. Antigen: not known. This CDR3 has 13 residues. The V end lost 5 bases, the J end lost 0 bases, and 7 bases lay between the germline ends. Germline V gene sequence: CDR1 SGHAT, CDR2 FQNNGV. The sample comes from a study of neurological immune-mediated disorders. Notes on the study in general: CDR3 amino acid sequences of expanded clones were not shared across subjects, a result suggesting private repertoires in all groups.

5'RACE with 10-nucleotide random UMIs produced the cDNA. From 15-18 subjects, each sequencing run yielded over 170 million TCR-beta sequences. TCRdb fed the 5' RACE reads into MiXCR, producing one record per CDR3 protein. The sample holds some 32,000 distinct CDR3 sequences, roughly 15% seen once. V and J are TRBV11-2 and TRBJ1-1; D remains ambiguous. The sequence was collected from a man between 65 and 85 years old in good health. The sample consisted of PBMCs. CDR3 sequence (DNA): TGTGCCAGCAGCCCCGGGTTGAACACTGAAGCTTTCTTT. Translating gives CASSPGLNTEAFF. The full variable domain, with the rest looked up from reference TRBV11-2 and TRBJ1-1, is EAGVAQSPRYKIIEKRQSVAFWCNPISGHATLYWYQQILGQGPKLLIQFQNNGVVDDSQLPKDRFSAERLKGVDSTLKIQPAKLEDSAVYLCASSPGLNTEAFFGQGTRLTVV.